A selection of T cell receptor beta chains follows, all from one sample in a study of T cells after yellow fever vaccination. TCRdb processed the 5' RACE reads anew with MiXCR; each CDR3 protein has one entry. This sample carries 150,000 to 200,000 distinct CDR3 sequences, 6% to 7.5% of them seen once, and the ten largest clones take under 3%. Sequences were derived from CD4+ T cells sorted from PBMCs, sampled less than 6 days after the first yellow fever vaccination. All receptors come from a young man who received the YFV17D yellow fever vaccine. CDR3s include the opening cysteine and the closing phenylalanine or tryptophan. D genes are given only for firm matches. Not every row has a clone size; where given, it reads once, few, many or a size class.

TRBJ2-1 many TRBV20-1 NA CSGLSGGKEEQFF TGCAGTGGCTTAAGCGGAGGGAAAGAGGAGCAGTTCTTC
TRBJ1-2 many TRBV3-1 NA CASSHRGGYTF TGTGCCAGCAGCCACCGGGGTGGCTACACCTTC
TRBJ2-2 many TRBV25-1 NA CASRPSGSAGELFF TGTGCCAGCAGGCCCTCGGGGTCGGCCGGGGAGCTGTTTTTT
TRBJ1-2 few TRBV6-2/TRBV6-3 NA CASSRGGFYYGYTF TGTGCCAGCAGTCGCGGCGGTTTCTACTATGGCTACACCTTC
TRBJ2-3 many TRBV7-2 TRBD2 CASSQPGLAGKDTQYF TGTGCCAGCAGCCAACCGGGACTAGCGGGGAAGGATACGCAGTATTTT
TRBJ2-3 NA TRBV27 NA CASSSRGIRDTQYF TGTGCCAGCAGTTCTAGGGGCATAAGAGATACGCAGTATTTT
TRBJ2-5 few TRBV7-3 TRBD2 CASSIGGQETQYF TGTGCCAGCAGCATCGGGGGGCAAGAGACCCAGTACTTC
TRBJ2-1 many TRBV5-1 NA CASSLAVLNEQFF TGCGCCAGCAGCTTGGCCGTTTTGAATGAGCAGTTCTTC
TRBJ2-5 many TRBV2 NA CASSDVGQETQYF TGTGCCAGCAGTGACGTGGGCCAAGAGACCCAGTACTTC
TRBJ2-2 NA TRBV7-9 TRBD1 CASSRRGLRITGELFF TGTGCCAGCAGCCGCAGGGGGCTACGGATCACCGGGGAGCTGTTTTTT
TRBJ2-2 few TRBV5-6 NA CASSLERSRRTGELFF TGTGCCAGCAGCTTGGAGCGGTCCCGTAGGACCGGGGAGCTGTTTTTT
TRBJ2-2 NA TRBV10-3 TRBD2 CAISATSGGQTGELFF TGTGCCATCAGTGCAACTAGCGGGGGGCAAACCGGGGAGCTGTTTTTT
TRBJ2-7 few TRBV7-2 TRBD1 CASSRQGDEQYF TGTGCCAGCAGCCGGCAGGGGGACGAGCAGTACTTC
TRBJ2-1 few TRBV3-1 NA CASSQGGRGSYNEQFF TGTGCCAGCAGCCAAGGGGGGCGGGGATCCTACAATGAGCAGTTCTTC
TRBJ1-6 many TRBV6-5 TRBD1 CASSYSGQDGSPLHF TGTGCCAGCAGTTACTCGGGACAGGATGGTTCACCCCTCCACTTT
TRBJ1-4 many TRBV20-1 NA CSGLQGSNEKLFF TGCAGTGGTTTACAGGGATCAAATGAAAAACTGTTTTTT
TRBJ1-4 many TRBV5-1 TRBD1 CASSSTGNNEKLFF TGCGCCAGCAGCTCGACAGGGAATAATGAAAAACTGTTTTTT
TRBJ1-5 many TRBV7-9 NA CASSPQDQPQHF TGTGCCAGCAGCCCGCAGGATCAGCCCCAGCATTTT
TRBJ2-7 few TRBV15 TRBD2 CATSREIRGGYEQYF TGTGCCACCAGCAGGGAAATCCGGGGGGGCTACGAGCAGTACTTC
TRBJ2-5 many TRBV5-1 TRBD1 CASSWTGGREETQYF TGCGCCAGCAGCTGGACAGGGGGTAGGGAAGAGACCCAGTACTTC
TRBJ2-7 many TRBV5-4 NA CASSTPKQNYEQYF TGTGCCAGCAGCACGCCCAAACAGAACTACGAGCAGTACTTC
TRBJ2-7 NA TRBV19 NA CASSINRIYEQYF TGTGCCAGTAGTATCAACAGGATTTACGAGCAGTACTTC
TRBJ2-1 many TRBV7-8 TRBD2 CASSLRLAGELYNEQFF TGTGCCAGCAGCCTCCGACTAGCGGGGGAACTCTACAATGAGCAGTTCTTC
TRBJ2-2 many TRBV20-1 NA CSARPRRNTGELFF TGCAGTGCTAGACCCCGGAGGAACACCGGGGAGCTGTTTTTT
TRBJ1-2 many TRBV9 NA CASSGGPGPNYGYTF TGTGCCAGCAGCGGTGGGCCGGGGCCTAACTATGGCTACACCTTC
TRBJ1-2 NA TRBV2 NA CASSAAKHYGYTF TGTGCCAGCAGTGCGGCTAAACACTATGGCTACACCTTC
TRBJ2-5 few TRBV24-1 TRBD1 CATKDRAAETQYF TGTGCCACCAAGGACAGGGCGGCGGAGACCCAGTACTTC
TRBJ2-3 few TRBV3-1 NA CASSQGQGLDTQYF TGTGCCAGCAGCCAAGGCCAGGGGTTAGATACGCAGTATTTT
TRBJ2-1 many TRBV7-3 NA CASSLNTGSNEQFF TGTGCCAGCAGCTTAAATACGGGGTCGAATGAGCAGTTCTTC
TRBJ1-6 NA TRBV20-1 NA CSARDLEKDSPLHF TGCAGTGCTAGAGATTTGGAAAAAGATTCACCCCTCCACTTT
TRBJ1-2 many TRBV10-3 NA CAISESLSAGSNGYTF TGTGCCATCAGTGAGTCTTTATCGGCGGGAAGTAATGGCTACACCTTC
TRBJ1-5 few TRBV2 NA CASKRGPNQPQHF TGTGCCAGCAAGAGGGGCCCCAATCAGCCCCAGCATTTT
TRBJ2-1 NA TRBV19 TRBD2 CASSIELAGGLDEQFF TGTGCCAGTAGTATAGAACTAGCGGGGGGGTTGGATGAGCAGTTCTTC
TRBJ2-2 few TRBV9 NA CASSAYKGDTGELFF TGTGCCAGCAGCGCCTATAAGGGGGACACCGGGGAGCTGTTTTTT
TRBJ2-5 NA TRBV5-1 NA CASSLSGQKETQYF TGCGCCAGCAGCTTGAGTGGACAGAAAGAGACCCAGTACTTC
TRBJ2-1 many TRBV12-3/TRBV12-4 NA CASSLSLEGVQFF TGTGCCAGCAGTTTAAGCCTCGAGGGAGTGCAGTTCTTC
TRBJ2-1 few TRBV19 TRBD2 CASRARGGRDEQFF TGTGCCAGTAGGGCCCGGGGGGGCCGGGATGAGCAGTTCTTC
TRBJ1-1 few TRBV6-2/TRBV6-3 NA CASSYRFPEAFF TGTGCCAGCAGTTACCGTTTCCCTGAAGCTTTCTTT
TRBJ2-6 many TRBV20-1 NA CSARVEAGANVLTF TGCAGTGCTAGAGTGGAGGCTGGGGCCAACGTCCTGACTTTC
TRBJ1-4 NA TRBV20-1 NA CSAIGATNEKLFF TGCAGTGCTATCGGGGCGACTAATGAAAAACTGTTTTTT
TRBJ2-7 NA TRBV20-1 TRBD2 CSARGGGSGYEQYF TGCAGTGCTAGAGGCGGGGGTAGCGGTTACGAGCAGTACTTC
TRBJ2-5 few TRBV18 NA CASSPGYAQETQYF TGTGCCAGCTCACCAGGGTATGCCCAAGAGACCCAGTACTTC
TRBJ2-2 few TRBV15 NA CATSRDRPGELFF TGTGCCACCAGCAGAGATCGTCCCGGGGAGCTGTTTTTT
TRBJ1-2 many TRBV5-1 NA CASSYDGGNYGYTF TGCGCCAGCAGCTACGATGGAGGAAACTATGGCTACACCTTC
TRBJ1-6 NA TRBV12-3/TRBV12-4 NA CASSLQVRRPLHF TGTGCCAGCAGTTTACAGGTGCGTCGTCCCCTCCACTTT
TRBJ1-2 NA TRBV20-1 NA CSARDVPSRGYTF TGCAGTGCTAGAGATGTACCCAGCAGGGGCTACACCTTC
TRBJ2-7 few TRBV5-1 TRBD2 CASSPIAGGPVEQYF TGCGCCAGCAGCCCAATAGCGGGGGGGCCGGTCGAGCAGTACTTC
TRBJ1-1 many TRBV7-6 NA CASSLERPTKNTEAFF TGTGCCAGCAGCTTAGAGCGACCGACTAAAAACACTGAAGCTTTCTTT
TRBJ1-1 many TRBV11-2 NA CASTRTVNTEAFF TGTGCCAGCACCAGGACAGTGAACACTGAAGCTTTCTTT
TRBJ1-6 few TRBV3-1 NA CASSSRDGNSPLHF TGTGCCAGCAGCAGCCGGGACGGGAATTCACCCCTCCACTTT
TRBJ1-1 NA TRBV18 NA CASSPSNTEAFF TGTGCCAGCTCACCAAGTAACACTGAAGCTTTCTTT
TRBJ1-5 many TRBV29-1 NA CSGRGQSGPQHF TGCAGCGGGAGGGGACAATCAGGGCCCCAGCATTTT
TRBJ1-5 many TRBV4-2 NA CASSQDTDQPQHF TGTGCCAGCAGCCAAGATACGGATCAGCCCCAGCATTTT
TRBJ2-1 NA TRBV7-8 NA CASSLAHKNNEQFF TGTGCCAGCAGCTTAGCGCACAAGAACAATGAGCAGTTCTTC
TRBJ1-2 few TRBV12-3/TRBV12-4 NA CASSLGVGSNYGYTF TGTGCCAGCAGTTTGGGGGTAGGGAGTAACTATGGCTACACCTTC
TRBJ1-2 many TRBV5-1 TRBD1 CASSARQGAYYGYTF TGCGCCAGCAGCGCGAGACAGGGGGCTTACTATGGCTACACCTTC
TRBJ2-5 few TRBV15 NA CATSVSIQIGDRETQYF TGTGCCACCAGCGTGTCCATCCAAATAGGGGATCGAGAGACCCAGTACTTC
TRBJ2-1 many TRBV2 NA CATGGYNEQFF TGTGCCACCGGGGGTTACAATGAGCAGTTCTTC
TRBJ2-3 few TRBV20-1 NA CRGGRDTQYF TGCAGGGGGGGGCGAGATACGCAGTATTTT